This T cell receptor (beta chain) is drawn from a study of shared clonotypes between healthy human individuals. Produced via immunoSEQ multiplex PCR; TCRdb's table is partial and in-frame only. The sample carries some 690,000 clones, around 90% recorded once. Germline V gene lookup returns CDR1 MGHRA and CDR2 YSYEKL. V was pared by 5 bases and J by 8 bases, with 9 bases of the junction left unmatched. This CDR3 region has 14 residues. This chain joins TRBV4-1 and TRBJ2-4; 7 bases match TRBD1. Sequencing was done on a sample of memory CD8+ T cells from PBMCs. Subset reported: CD45RO+ cells pooled with CCR7-negative TemRA cells. The clonotype originates from a man younger than 35 in good health. Some clones in this sample may be carry-over from other donors' samples. The CDR3 protein is CASSDGQVQDIQYF. DNA for the CDR3: TGCGCCAGCAGCGATGGACAGGTACAGGACATTCAGTACTTC.